These 24 T cell receptor beta chains originate from one sample sequenced in a study of cytomegalovirus exposure and HLA in healthy donors. With 60 Vbeta and 13 Jbeta primers, the PCR was carried out. Using immunoSEQ multiplex PCR, the repertoire was profiled, and TCRdb retains in-frame clones only, with some absent. The sample consists of over 150,000 clones, 79% of them appearing once. The specimen was PBMCs. The receptors stem from a girl aged 5-17 years in good health and CMV-seropositive.

The chain employs TRBV9 and TRBJ2-5, with 9 bases fitting TRBD1. The trim removed 1 base at V and 3 bases at J, leaving 4 bases unmatched. CDR3 length equals 15 residues. Germline lookup yields CDR1 SGDLS and CDR2 YYNGEE. The CDR3 coding sequence is TGTGCCAGCAGCGTAACTACAGGGGGCGAAGAGACCCAGTACTTC. Translated, it gives CASSVTTGGEETQYF.

The chain employs TRBV6-5 and TRBJ1-3; the D gene is possibly TRBD1 (5 bases). V dropped 7 bases and J dropped 5 bases, with 12 bases sitting between them. Germline CDR1 and CDR2: MNHEY and SVGAGI. The CDR3 has 13 residues. Here the CDR3 reads CASMGLHRNTIYF. CDR3 sequence (DNA): TGTGCCAGCATGGGGCTTCATCGAAACACCATATATTTT.

This chain connects TRBV9 to TRBJ2-5, with 12 bases that match TRBD2. This CDR3 region has 16 residues. Germline V CDR1 and CDR2: SGDLS, YYNGEE. With 3 bases clipped from V and 5 bases from J, the junction kept 8 bases outside the gene matches. The CDR3 bases are TGTGCCAGCAGCGGGTCTAGCGGGGGGGTCTGGGAGACCCAGTACTTC. It yields the protein CASSGSSGGVWETQYF.

The V and J genes are TRBV10-1 and TRBJ2-7; the D gene is possibly TRBD2 (5 bases). The germline CDR1 and CDR2 sequences are WNHNN and SYGVQD (reference sequence). The germline V and J ends were trimmed by 4 bases and 0 bases, with 7 bases remaining between them. The CDR3 runs to 13 residues. Here the CDR3 DNA reads TGCGCCAGCAGTGCGGCGGGCTCCTACGAGCAGTACTTC. It encodes CASSAAGSYEQYF.

This clone was seen a handful of times. J is TRBJ2-1 and V is TRBV11-3; TRBD2 agrees at 7 bases. The germline V gene encodes CDR1 SGHNT and CDR2 YENEEA. The CDR3 covers 16 residues. V lost 6 bases to trimming and J lost 9 bases; unmatched junction nucleotides: 17. This CDR3 is CASRSKEDSRGVEQFF. The CDR3 DNA sequence: TGTGCCAGCAGATCCAAAGAGGACTCCCGGGGGGTTGAGCAGTTCTTC. Full variable domain (missing parts from reference TRBV11-3 and TRBJ2-1): EAGVVQSPRYKIIEKKQPVAFWCNPISGHNTLYWYLQNLGQGPELLIRYENEEAVDDSQLPKDRFSAERLKGVDSTLKIQPAELGDSAVYLCASRSKEDSRGVEQFFGPGTRLTVL.

This clone was counted between two and nine times. The V gene is TRBV5-6, the J gene TRBJ2-7; tentative D call: TRBD2 (6 bases). The germline V and J ends were trimmed by 1 base and 3 bases, with 11 bases remaining between them. This CDR3 region has 14 residues. Germline V gene lookup returns CDR1 SGHDT and CDR2 YYEEEE. CDR3 nucleotide sequence: TGTGCCAGCAGCTTGAACGGGGGAGACTACGAGCAGTACTTC. This sequence encodes CASSLNGGDYEQYF.

This chain uses TRBV12-5 with TRBJ2-2, with 10 bases fitting TRBD1. The J segment lost 4 bases and the V segment lost 5 bases, leaving 4 bases of the junction unmatched. The CDR3 has 15 amino acids. Looked up from germline, CDR1 is LGHNT and CDR2 is FRNRAP. CDR3 nucleotides: TGTGCTAGTGGTCAAGGACAGGGGGTCACCGGGGAGCTGTTTTTT. It encodes CASGQGQGVTGELFF.

The genes are TRBV28 and TRBJ2-7, with 8 bases matching TRBD1. Unmatched junction bases numbered 6, after V lost 5 bases and J lost 0 bases. Per germline, CDR1 MDHEN and CDR2 SYDVKM. This CDR3 is 15 amino acids long. The CDR3 here is CASSRTGLISYEQYF. In DNA form, the CDR3 reads TGTGCCAGCAGTCGGACAGGGCTAATCTCCTACGAGCAGTACTTC.

The V call is TRBV2, the J call TRBJ1-6; tentative D call: TRBD1 (5 bases). The germline V gene encodes CDR1 SNHLY and CDR2 FYNNEI. With 3 bases removed from V and 6 bases from J, the gap between germline ends came to 12 bases. CDR3 length equals 15 residues. This CDR3 reads CASSETDRPNSPLHF. In DNA form, the CDR3 reads TGTGCCAGCAGTGAGACCGACAGACCTAATTCACCCCTCCACTTT.

V gene TRBV5-1 combines with J gene TRBJ1-2; D is perhaps TRBD1 (6 bases). Germline lookup yields CDR1 SGHRS and CDR2 YFSETQ. Trimming pared 0 bases from V and 4 bases from J, leaving 10 bases between. This CDR3 contains 14 residues. This CDR3 is CASSLDRASYGYTF. The CDR3 DNA reads TGCGCCAGCAGCTTGGACAGGGCGAGCTATGGCTACACCTTC. The full variable domain, with the rest looked up from reference TRBV5-1 and TRBJ1-2, is KAGVTQTPRYLIKTRGQQVTLSCSPISGHRSVSWYQQTPGQGLQFLFEYFSETQRNKGNFPGRFSGRQFSNSRSEMNVSTLELGDSALYLCASSLDRASYGYTFGSGTRLTVV.

CDR3 coding DNA: TGTGCCAGCAGCTTAGGCTGGACAGGGGCGTCCTACGAGCAGTACTTC. It encodes CASSLGWTGASYEQYF. This chain joins TRBV7-8 and TRBJ2-7; TRBD1 agrees at 9 bases. The CDR3 length is 16 residues. J gave up 1 base and V 1 base, and 5 bases lay outside the gene matches. Germline CDR1 reads SGHVS; CDR2 reads FQNEAQ.

The rearrangement joins TRBV27 to TRBJ2-1; 7 bases align to TRBD1. The ends lost 5 bases at V and 0 bases at J; junction bases unmatched: 7. Germline V gene lookup returns CDR1 MNHEY and CDR2 SMNVEV (reference sequence). The CDR3 is made up of 16 amino acids. The CDR3 protein is CASSRTGTLSYNEQFF. In nucleotides, the CDR3 is TGTGCCAGCAGTAGGACAGGAACCCTCTCCTACAATGAGCAGTTCTTC.

This clone came up a few times. V usage is TRBV25-1 and J usage is TRBJ1-1, with D possibly matching TRBD1 (5 bases). V lost 6 bases and J 3 bases, leaving 11 bases between the germline ends. The CDR3 has 13 residues. CDR1 is MGHDK, CDR2 SYGVNS, per germline. The CDR3 DNA reads as TGTGCCAGCAGCCGGGACTTACACACTGAAGCTTTCTTT. Amino acids: CASSRDLHTEAFF.

The CDR3 sequence: CASSQDETAYEQYF. The CDR3 DNA sequence: TGCGCCAGCAGCCAAGATGAGACAGCCTACGAGCAGTACTTC. The chain has TRBV4-3 and TRBJ2-7; D perhaps matches TRBD1 (5 bases). V was shortened by 0 bases and J by 2 bases, with 8 bases between the two germline ends. This CDR3 contains 14 residues. Germline assignment: CDR1 LGHNA and CDR2 YSLEER.

This clone was detected only a few times. The chain couples TRBV4-3 to TRBJ1-2; D gene ambiguous. This CDR3 has 15 residues. Germline V gene sequence: CDR1 LGHNA, CDR2 YSLEER. Trimming pared 1 base from V and 0 bases from J, leaving 9 bases between. The chain's CDR3 is CASSQGRFSNYGYTF. CDR3 DNA: TGCGCCAGCAGCCAAGGGAGATTTTCTAACTATGGCTACACCTTC.

The chain combines TRBV18 with TRBJ1-2; 7 nucleotides match TRBD1. The CDR3 contains 13 residues. Trimming removed 5 bases from V and 3 bases from J; junction bases left unmatched: 3. The germline CDR1 and CDR2 sequences are KGHSH and LQKENI. CDR3 amino acids: CASSTGVDYGYTF. The DNA of the CDR3 is TGTGCCAGCTCAACAGGGGTCGACTATGGCTACACCTTC.

V usage is TRBV27 and J usage is TRBJ2-7, with 7 nucleotides matching TRBD1. The germline V gene encodes CDR1 MNHEY and CDR2 SMNVEV (reference sequence). The CDR3 is made up of 14 amino acids. V shed 4 bases and J 2 bases; nucleotides not matched to a gene: 5. The CDR3 region is CASSWTGRPYEQYF. The DNA for the CDR3 is TGTGCCAGCAGTTGGACAGGCCGTCCCTACGAGCAGTACTTC.

V gene TRBV4-3 combines with J gene TRBJ1-1; 7 bases agree with TRBD1. V shed 4 bases, J shed 5 bases, and the junction held 10 bases outside the gene matches. The germline V gene has CDR1 LGHNA and CDR2 YSLEER. This CDR3 comprises 15 residues. DNA for the CDR3: TGCGCCAGCAGCCCCTCCTTAGACAGGGTTACTGAAGCTTTCTTT. This encodes CASSPSLDRVTEAFF.

V and J are TRBV7-9 and TRBJ2-3, with no clear D. Deletions cut 5 bases from V and 3 bases from J, with 3 bases between. The CDR3 loop spans 11 amino acids. From germline, CDR1 is SEHNR and CDR2 FQNEAQ (reference sequence). In DNA form, the CDR3 reads TGTGCCAGCAGCGAGACAGATACGCAGTATTTT. Translated, it gives CASSETDTQYF.

This chain joins TRBV5-1 and TRBJ2-7; D remains unclear. Germline CDR1 and CDR2: SGHRS and YFSETQ. The CDR3 is 13 residues long. V lost 2 bases and J lost 2, with 8 bases in between. The CDR3 reads CASSFVSPYEQYF. CDR3 DNA sequence: TGCGCCAGCAGCTTTGTTTCTCCCTACGAGCAGTACTTC.

J is TRBJ2-5 and V is TRBV5-1, with 12 positions matching TRBD2. The closer fit of TRBJ2-7 to the DNA end suggests the J call may be wrong. CDR1 SGHRS and CDR2 YFSETQ come from the germline V gene. The CDR3 contains 17 residues. This CDR3 is CASSPRATSGGWYEQYF. In DNA form, the CDR3 reads TGCGCCAGCAGCCCTCGCGCGACTAGCGGGGGTTGGTACGAGCAGTACTTC.

The chain combines TRBV13 with TRBJ2-2; 7 bases fit TRBD2. This CDR3 has 15 residues. Germline lookup yields CDR1 PRHDT and CDR2 FYEKMQ (reference sequence). With V trimmed by 4 bases and J by 1 base, 3 bases remained unmatched. The CDR3 region is CASSSGGGNTGELFF. The CDR3 DNA is TGTGCCAGCAGCTCGGGCGGGGGGAACACCGGGGAGCTGTTTTTT.

V and J are TRBV19 and TRBJ1-1; TRBD1 matches at 8 bases. With V trimmed by 4 bases and J by 1 base, 2 bases remained unmatched. This CDR3 is built from 14 residues. Germline CDR1 and CDR2: LNHDA and SQIVND (reference sequence). In DNA form, the CDR3 reads TGTGCCAGTAGTACACAGGGGGGGAACACTGAAGCTTTCTTT. This encodes CASSTQGGNTEAFF.

The chain employs TRBV5-1 and TRBJ2-2, with D possibly being TRBD2 (6 bases). The CDR3 covers 17 residues. V shed 0 bases and J shed 0 bases, with 12 bases lying between them. Germline loops: CDR1 SGHRS, CDR2 YFSETQ. The CDR3 region is CASSLVSGSANTGELFF. Written as DNA, the CDR3 is TGCGCCAGCAGCTTGGTCTCCGGGAGCGCGAACACCGGGGAGCTGTTTTTT.